This T cell receptor beta chain was recorded in a study of blood T cells in healthy people across ages. Study background: Template switching retrieved approximately one barcoded beta molecule for each two T cells. The study, taken as a whole, reports: Diversity figures derived from one million T cells were judged to underestimate the true value.

Germline trimming cut 5 bases from V and 11 bases from J; bases unmatched to any gene: 14. CDR3 size: 17 residues. Donors each provided about 9.5 milliliters of peripheral blood. Regarding this clonotype: Its antigen is as yet unknown.

Sample-barcoded 5' priming and a J-beta primer mix drove a second PCR of roughly 6 to 12 cycles. TCRdb re-analysed the 5' RACE reads in MiXCR, keeping a single row per CDR3 protein. The sample consists of 800,000 to 950,000 distinct CDR3 sequences, roughly 34% of them appearing once. The chain joins TRBV12-3 or TRBV12-4 to TRBJ2-5; 16 bases agree with TRBD2. The sample comprised blood. This receptor was taken from a man aged 18 to 30 in good health. CDR3 coding DNA: TGTGCCAGCAGTCCGACGGGACTAGCGGGGGGGAACAATGAGCAGTACTTC. It encodes CASSPTGLAGGNNEQYF.